The 28 T cell receptor beta chains presented below share a single source sample, sequenced in a study of CD8 T cells in Susac syndrome. With random hexamers, reverse transcription was performed on about 0.5 to 1 ug of RNA. From the immunoSEQ multiplex PCR reads, TCRdb called clonotypes with MiXCR, one entry per CDR3 protein. The data show under 200,000 distinct CDR3 sequences, roughly 94% seen once. Source material: CD4+ T cells from PBMCs. These TCRs come from a human donor in good health.

The CDR3 sequence: CASNPCPGSACYEQYV. For the CDR3, the DNA is TGCGCCAGCAACCCGTGCCCGGGGTCTGCTTGCTACGAGCAGTACGTC. The chain joins TRBV23-1 to TRBJ2-7, with D perhaps matching TRBD2 (5 bases). TRBV23-1 belongs to the ORF category, with a function that is uncertain. Deletions cut 7 bases from V and 3 bases from J, with 22 bases between. This CDR3 is built from 16 residues.

The chain employs TRBV6-5 and TRBJ1-2; a possible D gene is TRBD1 (5 bases). The V and J ends lost 7 bases and 8 bases respectively, with 17 bases between them. There are 13 residues in the CDR3. The germline CDR1 and CDR2 sequences are MNHEY and SVGAGI. The CDR3 reads CASTYDGGKGYTF. For the CDR3, the DNA is TGTGCCAGCACATACGATGGGGGAAAGGGCTACACCTTC.

The chain joins TRBV16 to TRBJ1-4, with TRBD1 identical over 8 bases. The J segment lost 2 bases and the V segment lost 3 bases, leaving 2 bases of the junction unmatched. The CDR3 totals 15 residues. Germline values: CDR1 KGHSY, CDR2 FQNENV. The CDR3 here is CASSHRDRTNEKLFF. Written as DNA, the CDR3 is TGTGCCAGCAGCCACCGGGACAGGACTAATGAAAAACTGTTTTTT.

The chain couples TRBV20-1 to TRBJ2-1; D remains ambiguous. Germline assignment: CDR1 DFQATT and CDR2 SNEGSKA (reference sequence). The CDR3 extends over 14 amino acids. Trimming stripped 5 bases from V and 9 bases from J, with 20 bases between. The CDR3 spells CSAPLSNLPGEQFF. In DNA form, the CDR3 reads TGCAGTGCTCCTCTCTCAAACCTCCCGGGTGAGCAGTTCTTC.

The chain links TRBV29-1 to TRBJ2-2; D is possibly TRBD1 (5 bases). This CDR3 is 14 amino acids long. V was clipped by 7 bases and J by 2 bases, with 14 bases between them. Looked up from germline, CDR1 is SQVTM and CDR2 is ANQGSEA. The CDR3 spells CSAAADSNTGELFF. The CDR3 DNA follows: TGCAGCGCTGCAGCCGACAGCAACACCGGGGAGCTGTTTTTT.

The rearrangement links TRBV29-1 to TRBJ2-4, with 8 bases aligning to TRBD1. Germline trimming cut 1 base from V and 1 base from J; bases unmatched to any gene: 12. This CDR3 is built from 18 residues. Germline V lookup: CDR1 SQVTM, CDR2 ANQGSEA. This chain's CDR3 is CSVEGVAGGVLAKNIQYF. As DNA, the CDR3 is TGCAGCGTTGAAGGTGTGGCAGGGGGCGTCTTGGCCAAAAACATTCAGTACTTC.

The chain carries TRBV12-3 or TRBV12-4 and TRBJ2-3, with D unclear. V lost 3 bases and J lost 2, with 9 bases in between. The length of the CDR3 is 14 residues. CDR3 DNA: TGTGCCAGCAGTTTCGGCCAATCCACAGATACGCAGTATTTT. The encoded protein is CASSFGQSTDTQYF.

This chain uses TRBV28 with TRBJ2-1, with a weak D call TRBD2 (5 bases). The germline V gene has CDR1 MDHEN and CDR2 SYDVKM. V lost 6 bases to trimming and J lost 2 bases, with 11 bases between them. The CDR3 contains 14 residues. In DNA, the CDR3 is TGTGCCAGCAGAGAGGGTGGCGCCTACAATGAGCAGTTCTTC. Translated: CASREGGAYNEQFF.

This clonotype was seen more than once but under ten times. The chain couples TRBV9 to TRBJ2-5; 10 bases match TRBD2. V trimming: 2 bases; J trimming: 4 bases; junction bases outside the gene matches: 2. CDR3 length: 14 residues. CDR1 and CDR2 from the germline V gene are SGDLS and YYNGEE. The CDR3 region has the DNA TGTGCCAGCAGCGTGGGACTAGCGAGAGAGACCCAGTACTTC. Amino acids: CASSVGLARETQYF.

The rearrangement links TRBV12-3 or TRBV12-4 to TRBJ2-5; perhaps TRBD1 as D (5 bases). The CDR3 sequence is 13 residues long. Trimming removed 5 bases from V and 2 bases from J, with 9 bases in between. The CDR3 reads CASSPTVQETQYF. In DNA form, the CDR3 reads TGTGCCAGCAGTCCGACAGTGCAAGAGACCCAGTACTTC.

The V call is TRBV3-1, the J call TRBJ1-2, with 7 bases aligning to TRBD1. The CDR3 totals 12 residues. The V and J ends lost 8 bases and 6 bases, in that order; junction bases with no gene match: 6. Germline CDR1 reads LGHDT; CDR2 reads YNNKEL (reference sequence). The CDR3 nucleotides read TGTGCCAGCCATTCAGGGGGTCATGGCTACACCTTC. Encoded protein: CASHSGGHGYTF.

The CDR3 loop reads CASSPWGQSADTQYF. CDR3 DNA sequence: TGCGCCAGCAGCCCCTGGGGACAGAGCGCAGATACGCAGTATTTT. This chain joins TRBV5-1 and TRBJ2-3, with 7 bases identical to TRBD1. Germline loops: CDR1 SGHRS, CDR2 YFSETQ. Trimming took 4 bases from V and 4 from J; bases not matched to a gene: 9. The CDR3 totals 15 residues.

V gene TRBV27 combines with J gene TRBJ2-1; D uncertain. Germline V lookup: CDR1 MNHEY, CDR2 SMNVEV (reference sequence). The CDR3 is 13 amino acids. With 3 bases removed from V and 9 bases from J, the gap between germline ends came to 12 bases. The CDR3 protein is CASSFRPVGEQFF. The CDR3 coding sequence is TGTGCCAGCAGTTTTCGCCCTGTCGGTGAGCAGTTCTTC.

The chain combines TRBV4-3 with TRBJ1-5; no clear D. V was clipped by 0 bases and J by 0 bases, with 9 bases between them. There are 16 residues in the CDR3. Looked up from germline, CDR1 is LGHNA and CDR2 is YSLEER. In DNA form, the CDR3 reads TGCGCCAGCAGCCAAGATCTTGGAGATAGCAATCAGCCCCAGCATTTT. Its translation is CASSQDLGDSNQPQHF.

The gene calls are TRBV14 and TRBJ2-7; 9 nucleotides align to TRBD2. Germline loops: CDR1 SGHDN, CDR2 FVKESK. CDR3 size: 15 residues. Germline trimming cut 6 bases from V and 2 bases from J; bases unmatched to any gene: 8. The CDR3 protein is CASSLSGGRPYEQYF. Written as DNA, the CDR3 is TGTGCCAGCAGTCTGAGCGGGGGGAGACCCTACGAGCAGTACTTC.

J is TRBJ2-1 and V is TRBV29-1; unclear D gene. The V end lost 1 base, the J end lost 9 bases, and 10 bases lay between the germline ends. Germline-derived CDR1 and CDR2 are SQVTM and ANQGSEA. This CDR3 comprises 12 residues. DNA for the CDR3: TGCAGCGTTGAAGGCCCCGTCGGTGAGCAGTTCTTC. It specifies CSVEGPVGEQFF.

The chain links TRBV20-1 to TRBJ2-5; 8 nucleotides line up with TRBD2. Per the germline V gene, CDR1 is DFQATT and CDR2 is SNEGSKA (reference sequence). The CDR3 contains 15 residues. The trim removed 2 bases at V and 4 bases at J, leaving 9 bases unmatched. The CDR3 DNA follows: TGCAGTGCTAGACCGGGGGGGGAAGGACGAGAGACCCAGTACTTC. This sequence encodes CSARPGGEGRETQYF.

The V and J genes are TRBV7-2 and TRBJ2-1, with 8 positions matching TRBD2. V lost 6 bases, J lost 1 base, and 5 bases stayed unmatched. The V gene's germline CDR1 is SGHTA and CDR2 FQGNSA. The CDR3 length is 15 residues. CDR3 nucleotide sequence: TGTGCCAGCAGTTATCGCGGGAGGTCCTACAATGAGCAGTTCTTC. Its protein is CASSYRGRSYNEQFF.

The chain has TRBV9 and TRBJ2-1; D perhaps matches TRBD2 (6 bases). The V end was cut by 0 bases, the J end by 2 bases, with 12 bases between. Germline V lookup: CDR1 SGDLS, CDR2 YYNGEE. CDR3 length: 16 residues. The CDR3 DNA reads as TGTGCCAGCAGCGTAGAACCCGGGGGACCCTACAATGAGCAGTTCTTC. Translation gives CASSVEPGGPYNEQFF.

V is TRBV28 and J is TRBJ2-5; D not resolved. This CDR3 has 11 residues. Trimming removed 7 bases from V and 3 bases from J, with 6 bases in between. Germline V gene sequence: CDR1 MDHEN, CDR2 SYDVKM. The DNA for the CDR3 is TGTGCCAGCACCAACGAAGAGACCCAGTACTTC. Protein sequence: CASTNEETQYF.

The rearrangement uses TRBV5-1 and TRBJ2-5; maybe TRBD2 (6 bases). V lost 3 bases to trimming and J lost 0 bases, with 18 bases between them. From germline, CDR1 is SGHRS and CDR2 YFSETQ. The CDR3 totals 17 residues. The CDR3 DNA sequence: TGCGCCAGCAGCTCGGGGGTCGGGGGAGTACACCAAGAGACCCAGTACTTC. This sequence encodes CASSSGVGGVHQETQYF.

The chain couples TRBV7-2 to TRBJ2-7; the match to TRBD1 covers 8 bases. CDR1 SGHTA and CDR2 FQGNSA come from the germline V gene. The CDR3 has 13 residues. Unmatched junction bases numbered 4, after V lost 5 bases and J lost 4 bases. The CDR3 region has the DNA TGTGCCAGCAGCGCAGACAGGGGATACGAGCAGTACTTC. This encodes CASSADRGYEQYF.

This sequence joins TRBV24-1 and TRBJ2-2; 7 positions match TRBD1. Germline V gene lookup returns CDR1 KGHDR and CDR2 SFDVKD. The CDR3 runs 16 residues. V shed 5 bases, J shed 0 bases, and the junction held 5 bases outside the gene matches. This chain's CDR3 is CATSGRDSPNTGELFF. For the CDR3, the DNA is TGTGCCACCAGTGGCCGGGACAGCCCGAACACCGGGGAGCTGTTTTTT.

The rearrangement joins TRBV29-1 to TRBJ2-3; 7 bases map to TRBD2. The CDR3 is made up of 14 amino acids. The trim removed 6 bases at V and 3 bases at J, leaving 9 bases unmatched. CDR1 is SQVTM, CDR2 ANQGSEA, per germline. The CDR3 DNA reads as TGCAGCGTGTGGGGGGGTACCACAACAGATACGCAGTATTTT. Protein sequence: CSVWGGTTTDTQYF.

The chain is built from TRBV28 and TRBJ2-7; D gene uncertain. The germline gives CDR1 MDHEN, CDR2 SYDVKM. V was clipped by 5 bases and J by 6 bases, with 8 bases between them. The CDR3 loop spans 11 amino acids. CDR3 DNA sequence: TGTGCCAGCAGTCAAGACGTCGAGCAGTACGTC. Translated, it gives CASSQDVEQYV.

The chain recombines TRBV14 with TRBJ2-7, with D tentatively TRBD1 (5 bases). V lost 0 bases to trimming and J lost 9 bases, with 15 bases between them. Germline loops: CDR1 SGHDN, CDR2 FVKESK. This CDR3 is built from 14 residues. CDR3 in amino acids: CASSQDPAGLRQYV. CDR3 bases: TGTGCCAGCAGCCAAGATCCGGCAGGGCTAAGGCAGTACGTC.

The chain recombines TRBV3-1 with TRBJ1-2; no clear D. The CDR3 extends over 15 amino acids. Germline V gives CDR1 LGHDT, CDR2 YNNKEL (reference sequence). Trimming left V 1 base short and J 4 bases short, with 13 bases between. CDR3: CASSQVPAGPYGYTF. In nucleotides, the CDR3 is TGTGCCAGCAGCCAAGTGCCCGCGGGCCCCTATGGCTACACCTTC.

The rearrangement joins TRBV11-2 to TRBJ2-1; no clear D. Germline V gives CDR1 SGHAT, CDR2 FQNNGV. CDR3 length: 14 residues. With 4 bases removed from V and 6 bases from J, the gap between germline ends came to 13 bases. CDR3 coding DNA: TGTGCCAGCAGCTCCCCCTTGGGCCTCAATGAGCAGTTCTTC. Amino acid sequence: CASSSPLGLNEQFF.